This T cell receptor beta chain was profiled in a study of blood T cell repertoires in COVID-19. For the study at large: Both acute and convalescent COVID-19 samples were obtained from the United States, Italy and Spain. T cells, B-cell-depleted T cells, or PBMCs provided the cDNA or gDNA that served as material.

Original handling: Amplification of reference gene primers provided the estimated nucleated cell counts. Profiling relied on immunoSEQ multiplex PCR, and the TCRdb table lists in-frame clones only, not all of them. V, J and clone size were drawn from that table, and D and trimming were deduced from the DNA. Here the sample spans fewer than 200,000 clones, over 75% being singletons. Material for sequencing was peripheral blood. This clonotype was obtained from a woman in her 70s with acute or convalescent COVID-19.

The chain's CDR3 is CASSLGSGGPNYGYTF. For the CDR3, the DNA is TGTGCCAGCAGTTTAGGGTCAGGGGGACCTAACTATGGCTACACCTTC. J is TRBJ1-2 and V is TRBV28; TRBD1 matches at 7 bases. This CDR3 comprises 16 residues. J was trimmed by 0 bases and V by 2 bases; bases with no gene match: 6. Germline CDR1 reads MDHEN; CDR2 reads SYDVKM.